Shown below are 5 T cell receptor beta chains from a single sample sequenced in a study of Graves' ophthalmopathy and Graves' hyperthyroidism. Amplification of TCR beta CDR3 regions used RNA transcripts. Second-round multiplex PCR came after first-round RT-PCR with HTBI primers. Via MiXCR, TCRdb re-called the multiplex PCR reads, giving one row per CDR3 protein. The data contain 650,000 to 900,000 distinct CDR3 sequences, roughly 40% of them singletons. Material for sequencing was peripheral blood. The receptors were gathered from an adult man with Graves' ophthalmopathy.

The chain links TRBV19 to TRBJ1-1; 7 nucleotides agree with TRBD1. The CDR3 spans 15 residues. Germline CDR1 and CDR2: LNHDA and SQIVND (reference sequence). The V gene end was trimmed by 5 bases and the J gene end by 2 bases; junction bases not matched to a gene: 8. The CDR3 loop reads CASSPLTGSNTEAFF. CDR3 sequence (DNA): TGTGCCAGTAGTCCTTTGACAGGGAGCAACACTGAAGCTTTCTTT.

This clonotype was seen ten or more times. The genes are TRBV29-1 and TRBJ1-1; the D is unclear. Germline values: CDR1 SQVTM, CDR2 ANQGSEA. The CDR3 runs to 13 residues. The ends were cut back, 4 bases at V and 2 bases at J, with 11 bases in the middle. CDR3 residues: CSVVSDPNTEAFF. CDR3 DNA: TGCAGCGTTGTATCGGACCCCAACACTGAAGCTTTCTTT. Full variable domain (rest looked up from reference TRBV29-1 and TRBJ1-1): SAVISQKPSRDICQRGTSLTIQCQVDSQVTMMFWYRQQPGQSLTLIATANQGSEATYESGFVIDKFPISRPNLTFSTLTVSNMSPEDSSIYLCSVVSDPNTEAFFGQGTRLTVV.

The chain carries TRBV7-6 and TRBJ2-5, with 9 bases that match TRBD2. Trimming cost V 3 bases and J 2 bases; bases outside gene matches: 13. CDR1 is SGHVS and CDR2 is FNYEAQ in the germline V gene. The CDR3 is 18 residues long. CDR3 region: CASSFLAVTSGQQETQYF. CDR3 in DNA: TGTGCCAGCAGCTTCCTCGCGGTGACTAGCGGACAGCAAGAGACCCAGTACTTC.

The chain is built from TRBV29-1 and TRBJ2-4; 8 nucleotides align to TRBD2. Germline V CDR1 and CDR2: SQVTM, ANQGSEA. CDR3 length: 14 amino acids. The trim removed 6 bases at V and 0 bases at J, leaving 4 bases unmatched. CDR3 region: CSVREVLAKNIQYF. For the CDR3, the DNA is TGCAGCGTGCGGGAGGTTCTAGCCAAAAACATTCAGTACTTC.

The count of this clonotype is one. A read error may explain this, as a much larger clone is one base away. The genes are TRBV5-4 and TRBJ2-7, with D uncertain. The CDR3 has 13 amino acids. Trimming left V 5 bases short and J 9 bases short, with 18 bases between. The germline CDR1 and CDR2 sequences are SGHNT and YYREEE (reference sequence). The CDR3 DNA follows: TGTGCCAGCAGTTTGTCCGGGTTCGGCGGGCAGTACTTC. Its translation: CASSLSGFGGQYF.